This T cell receptor beta chain was captured in a study of post-analysis software for immune sequencing data. Study-level information: The patients showed relapsing-remitting, secondary progressive and progressive-relapsing multiple sclerosis courses. Overall study results and limits: Patients used about 5 TRBV segments, including TRBV5-6, TRBV5-1 and TRBV20-1, more often than controls. Patients with multiple sclerosis recorded significantly lower normalized Chao1 diversity than controls, the study found.

A word on this clonotype: Antigen specificity is unknown.

Germline loops: CDR1 MNHNS, CDR2 SASEGT. V was clipped by 4 bases and J by 0 bases; unmatched bases: 1. The CDR3 is 15 residues long. Sequencing libraries made from TCR beta cDNA carried unique molecular identifiers. Input of about 0.9 to 10 million T cells yielded 500,000 to 650,000 cDNA molecules. In TCRdb, the PCR reads were re-called with MiXCR into one record per CDR3 protein. There are around 150,000 distinct CDR3 sequences in the sample; around 34% occur only once, and over 25% lies in the top ten. Here the sequenced sample was blood, taken after autologous hematopoietic stem cell transplantation. The clonotype was recovered from a girl between 5 and 17 years old with multiple sclerosis. The rearrangement uses TRBV6-1 and TRBJ1-5; 9 bases align to TRBD1. In nucleotides, the CDR3 is TGTGCCAGCAGTGTGACAGGGGGTAGCAATCAGCCCCAGCATTTT. Translated: CASSVTGGSNQPQHF.